Described below is a single T cell receptor (beta chain) sequence and its context. Its antigen is not known. Each donor was a Caucasian adult residing in Nashville, Tennessee. V gave up 3 bases and J gave up 4 bases, with 15 bases separating them. This CDR3 comprises 15 residues. Germline CDR1 SEHNR, CDR2 FQNEAQ (reference sequence). This entry comes from a study of shared clonotypes between healthy human individuals. Findings and caveats of the study: Naive subsets, compared against memory subsets, generally had larger estimated richness values.

The protocol was immunoSEQ multiplex PCR, while the TCRdb copy is restricted to in-frame clones and leaves out a portion. The sample includes about 2.4 million clones, roughly 93% of them seen just once. V usage is TRBV7-9 and J usage is TRBJ1-2; D may be TRBD1 (5 bases). The specimen was naive CD4+ T cells from PBMCs. The sample's subset: CD45RA+ positively selected. This sequence originates from a man aged 18 to 29 in good health. Some clones in this sample may be carry-over from other donors' samples. The CDR3 nucleotides read TGTGCCAGCAGCTTGCAGACAGTCAGTGGCTATGGCTACACCTTC. It specifies CASSLQTVSGYGYTF.